Presented here are 5 T cell receptor beta chains from one specimen sequenced in a study of human T cells and chemical hapten exposure. Time point: patch test 1, 2 weeks after DPC sensitization. The treatment denotes: therapeutic diphenylcyclopropenone sensitization with weekly scalp DPC. TCRdb analysed the RACE reads with MiXCR anew, one entry per CDR3 protein. Here the sample spans tens of thousands of distinct CDR3 sequences, 10% to 13% being singletons. The material sequenced was whole blood, taken in connection with sensitization to the hapten diphenylcyclopropenone (DPC). These receptors came from a middle-aged man with alopecia areata. Some clones in this sample may be carry-over from other donors' samples.

The chain carries TRBV7-2 and TRBJ1-6, with D unclear. The CDR3 sequence is 16 residues long. V was trimmed by 5 bases and J by 0 bases, leaving 11 bases between them. Germline V gene sequence: CDR1 SGHTA, CDR2 FQGNSA. The CDR3 nucleotides read TGTGCCAGCAGCCCCGTGGTTAGCTCCTATAATTCACCCCTCCACTTT. Translated, it gives CASSPVVSSYNSPLHF.

This clonotype was found a few times. The J gene is TRBJ2-3, the V gene TRBV12-3 or TRBV12-4; D is possibly TRBD2 (5 bases). V lost 7 bases, J lost 2 bases, and 13 bases lay in between. The CDR3 has 14 amino acids. The CDR3 coding sequence is TGTGCCAGCACATGGAGGCAGCTCACAGATACGCAGTATTTT. Translation: CASTWRQLTDTQYF.

This sequence joins TRBV7-8 and TRBJ2-3, with 8 bases aligning to TRBD1. The CDR3 totals 15 residues. CDR1 is SGHVS and CDR2 is FQNEAQ in the germline V gene. Trimming removed 4 bases from V and 0 bases from J; junction bases left unmatched: 3. The CDR3 is CASSWDRISTDTQYF. The CDR3 DNA reads TGTGCCAGCAGCTGGGACAGGATAAGCACAGATACGCAGTATTTT.

The V gene is TRBV7-3, the J gene TRBJ2-3; 12 bases align to TRBD2. The CDR3 runs 19 residues. J gave up 0 bases and V 1 base, and 8 bases lay outside the gene matches. CDR1 SGHTA and CDR2 FQGTGA come from the germline V gene. The CDR3 spells CASSLRGLAGGTSTDTQYF. The CDR3 DNA reads as TGTGCCAGCAGCTTAAGAGGGCTAGCGGGAGGGACTAGCACAGATACGCAGTATTTT.

The V gene is TRBV6-5, the J gene TRBJ2-7, with D perhaps TRBD1 or TRBD2 (5 bases each). Germline V lookup: CDR1 MNHEY, CDR2 SVGAGI. The CDR3 is made up of 14 amino acids. Trimming shortened V by 4 bases and J by 6 bases, and 16 bases separated the two germline ends. CDR3 loop: CASSSSSGTVEQYF. The CDR3, as DNA: TGTGCCAGCAGTTCCTCATCTGGGACCGTCGAGCAGTACTTC.